Listed below are T cell receptor beta chains from one sample, sequenced in a study of cytomegalovirus exposure and HLA in healthy donors. Using immunoSEQ multiplex PCR, the repertoire was profiled, and TCRdb retains in-frame clones only, with some absent. The sample contains 150,000 to 180,000 clones, under 85% of which appear only once. The material sequenced was PBMCs. Every receptor here comes from a man between 18 and 35 years old in good health and CMV-seronegative. Both conserved end residues are part of each CDR3. A D gene is named only where the DNA matches it firmly. Size is omitted from some rows. Given values are once, few, many or a class for expanded clones.

cdr3_aa	cdr3_nt	j_call	v_call	d_call	clone_size
CASSLYDQDSWGNTIYF	TGTGCCAGCAGCTTATATGATCAGGACAGTTGGGGAAACACCATATATTTT	TRBJ1-3	TRBV7-9	.	.
CASSRDPGQGGNTIYF	TGCGCCAGCAGCAGAGATCCGGGACAGGGTGGAAACACCATATATTTT	TRBJ1-3	TRBV5-1	TRBD1	.
CASSLAGVQTDTQYF	TGCGCCAGCAGCTTGGCCGGGGTTCAGACAGATACGCAGTATTTT	TRBJ2-3	TRBV5-1	.	.
CASSPQSGGGGTDTQYF	TGTGCCAGCAGCCCTCAGTCAGGGGGCGGAGGCACAGATACGCAGTATTTT	TRBJ2-3	TRBV4-2	TRBD1	few
CASSLAGGGETQYF	TGTGCCAGCAGCCTAGCAGGGGGTGGGGAGACCCAGTACTTC	TRBJ2-5	TRBV7-9	TRBD1	.
CAWGPVGLAYEQYF	TGTGCCTGGGGACCTGTCGGACTAGCCTACGAGCAGTACTTC	TRBJ2-7	TRBV30	TRBD2	once
CASSELPRKNIQYF	TGTGCCAGCAGTGAACTCCCCAGGAAAAACATTCAGTACTTC	TRBJ2-4	TRBV6-1	.	.
CASSIWAGDGYTF	TGTGCCAGTAGTATATGGGCAGGGGATGGCTACACCTTC	TRBJ1-2	TRBV19	.	.
CASSLVGGGGAYNEQFF	TGTGCCAGCAGCTTAGTGGGTGGCGGGGGGGCCTACAATGAGCAGTTCTTC	TRBJ2-1	TRBV13	TRBD2	.
CASSPPTGELFF	TGTGCCAGCAGCCCTCCTACCGGGGAGCTGTTTTTT	TRBJ2-2	TRBV7-9	.	.
CASSQVGTGVF	TGCGCCAGCAGCCAAGTCGGGACAGGGGTCTTT	TRBJ1-4	TRBV4-1	TRBD1	.
CASSLKNTGELFF	TGTGCCAGCAGCCTAAAGAACACCGGGGAGCTGTTTTTT	TRBJ2-2	TRBV6-5	.	.
CASGTGQETQYF	TGCGCCAGCGGTACCGGGCAAGAGACCCAGTACTTC	TRBJ2-5	TRBV5-1	.	once
CATSRDLSRVSYEQYF	TGTGCCACCAGCAGAGATCTCAGCAGGGTCTCCTACGAGCAGTACTTC	TRBJ2-7	TRBV15	.	once
CASRDQGGTEAFF	TGCGCCAGCAGGGACCAAGGGGGCACTGAAGCTTTCTTT	TRBJ1-1	TRBV5-1	.	.
CASSLALGQGRSQPQHF	TGTGCCAGCAGCTTGGCGTTGGGACAGGGCAGGAGTCAGCCCCAGCATTTT	TRBJ1-5	TRBV5-8	TRBD1	.
CASSPNRGNEQFF	TGTGCCAGCAGCCCTAATAGGGGCAATGAGCAGTTCTTC	TRBJ2-1	TRBV14	.	.